Sequencing of this TCR beta chain was carried out in a study of blood T cell repertoires in COVID-19. Turning to the study itself: Italy, Spain and the United States were the sources of the convalescent and acute COVID-19 samples.

The length of the CDR3 is 16 residues. Per germline, CDR1 SGDLS and CDR2 YYNGEE. V was clipped by 1 base and J by 7 bases; unmatched bases: 6. Original methodology: Researchers report that nucleated cell counts were estimated from reference gene primer amplification. The data were produced by immunoSEQ multiplex PCR, yet TCRdb's version contains in-frame clones alone and is incomplete. The V and J calls and clone size are taken from that table; D and trimming were inferred from the DNA. This table has about 250,000 clones, roughly 87% appearing once. Those who participated ranged in age from roughly 18 to 90 years and resided in 20 to 30 US areas.

This chain connects TRBV9 to TRBJ2-1; 12 bases fit TRBD1. The sequence was collected from a woman in her thirties with acute COVID-19. Sequencing was carried out using PBMCs or T cells enriched from blood (not recorded which). CDR3 protein: CASSVLGQGARNEQFF. The CDR3 bases are TGTGCCAGCAGCGTATTGGGACAGGGGGCTCGAAATGAGCAGTTCTTC.